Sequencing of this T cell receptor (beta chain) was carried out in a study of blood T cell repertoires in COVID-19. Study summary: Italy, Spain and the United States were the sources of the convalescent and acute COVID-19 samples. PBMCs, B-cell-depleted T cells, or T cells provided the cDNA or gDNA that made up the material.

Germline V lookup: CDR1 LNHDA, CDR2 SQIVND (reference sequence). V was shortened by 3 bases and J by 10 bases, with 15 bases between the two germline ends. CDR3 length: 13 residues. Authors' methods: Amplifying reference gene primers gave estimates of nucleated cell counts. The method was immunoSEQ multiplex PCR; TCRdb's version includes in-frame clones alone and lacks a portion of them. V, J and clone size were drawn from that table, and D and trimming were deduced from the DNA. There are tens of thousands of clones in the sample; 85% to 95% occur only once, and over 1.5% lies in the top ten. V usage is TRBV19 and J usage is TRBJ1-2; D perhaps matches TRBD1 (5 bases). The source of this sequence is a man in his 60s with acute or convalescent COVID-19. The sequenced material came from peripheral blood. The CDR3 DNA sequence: TGTGCCAGTAGTATGCGGGGCAGGGAGGACTACACCTTC. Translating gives CASSMRGREDYTF.